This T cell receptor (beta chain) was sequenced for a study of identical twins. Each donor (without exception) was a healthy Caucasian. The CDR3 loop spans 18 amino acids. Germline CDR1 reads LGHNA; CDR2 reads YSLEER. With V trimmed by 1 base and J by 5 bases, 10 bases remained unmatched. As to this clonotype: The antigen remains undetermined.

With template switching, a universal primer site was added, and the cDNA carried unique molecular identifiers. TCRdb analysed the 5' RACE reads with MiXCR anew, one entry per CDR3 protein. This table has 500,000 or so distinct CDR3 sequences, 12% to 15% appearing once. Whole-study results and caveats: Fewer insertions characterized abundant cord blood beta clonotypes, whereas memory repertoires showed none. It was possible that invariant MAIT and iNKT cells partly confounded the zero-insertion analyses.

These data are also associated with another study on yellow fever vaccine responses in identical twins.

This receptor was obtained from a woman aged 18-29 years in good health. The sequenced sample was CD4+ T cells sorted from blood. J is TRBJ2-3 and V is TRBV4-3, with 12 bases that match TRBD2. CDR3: CASSQGRMTSGSGDTQYF. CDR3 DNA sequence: TGCGCCAGCAGCCAAGGAAGGATGACTAGCGGGAGTGGAGATACGCAGTATTTT.